Reported below is one TCR beta chain. Germline CDR1 and CDR2: MNHEY and SVGAGI. The length of the CDR3 is 13 residues. Trimming left V 2 bases short and J 3 bases short, with 7 bases between. The data derive from a study of blood T cell repertoires in COVID-19. Measured with immunoSEQ multiplex PCR; TCRdb has only the in-frame clones, and not every one. The table records about 180,000 clones, under 85% of them present only once. Sequenced sample: peripheral blood. The chain couples TRBV6-5 to TRBJ2-5, with a tentative D call TRBD2 (5 bases). The TCR sequence derives from a woman aged 70-85 years with COVID-19, enrolled during active disease. The CDR3 region is CASSYGLKETQYF. The CDR3 coding sequence is TGTGCCAGCAGTTACGGACTGAAAGAGACCCAGTACTTC.